This is a list of T cell receptor beta chains from one sample in a study of CD8 T cells in Susac syndrome. From the immunoSEQ multiplex PCR reads, TCRdb called clonotypes with MiXCR, one entry per CDR3 protein. The table records some 130,000 distinct CDR3 sequences, approximately 94% of them present only once. The sample was CD4+ T cells from PBMCs. The source of these receptors is a human donor with multiple sclerosis. CDR3s include the opening cysteine and the closing phenylalanine or tryptophan. D genes are given only for firm matches.

>TRBV6-1|TRBJ1-2|-
TGTGCCAGCAGCCCCAACTTCTATGGCTACACCTTC
CASSPNFYGYTF
>TRBV5-1|TRBJ2-2|-
TGCGCCAGCAGAGTAACGGACTACACCGGGGAGCTGTTTTTT
CASRVTDYTGELFF
>TRBV12-3/TRBV12-4|TRBJ1-2|TRBD1
TGTGCCAGCAGTGAGGGGGCCAAGTATGGCTACACCTTC
CASSEGAKYGYTF
>TRBV2|TRBJ2-1|-
TGTGCCAGCAGGCCTCTGAATCCGGGTGAGCAGTTCTTC
CASRPLNPGEQFF
>TRBV5-1|TRBJ2-1|TRBD1
TGCGCCAGCAGCTTGGCTAGCAATTCAGGGACAGGGACAAATGAGCAGTTCTTC
CASSLASNSGTGTNEQFF
>TRBV3-1|TRBJ2-5|TRBD1
TGTGCCAGCAGCCAAGGACCGGGACAGGCACTGGGGGTTTTGGAGACCCAGTACTTC
CASSQGPGQALGVLETQYF
>TRBV29-1|TRBJ1-2|-
TGCAGCGTTGTAGGGGCCAGCCGGTCGGGGTACACCTTC
CSVVGASRSGYTF
>TRBV20-1|TRBJ1-2|-
TGCAGTGCACGGACAGCTAACTATGGCTACACCTTC
CSARTANYGYTF
>TRBV29-1|TRBJ1-2|TRBD1
TGCAGCGTAGGAGACAGGGCGGGGGACTATGGCTACACCTTC
CSVGDRAGDYGYTF
>TRBV20-1|TRBJ1-4|-
TGCAGTGCTAGAAGCGATAATGAAAAACTGTTTTTT
CSARSDNEKLFF
>TRBV14|TRBJ1-2|-
TGTGCCAGCAGCCAAGTACCACAGGGTTATGAGGGCTACACCTTC
CASSQVPQGYEGYTF
>TRBV7-2|TRBJ2-4|-
TGTGCCAGCAGCTTACCTAGAAATATAAACATTCAGTACTTC
CASSLPRNINIQYF
>TRBV5-1|TRBJ2-7|TRBD2
TGCGCCAGCAGCGATGAGGGACTAGCGGGAACCGGGTACGAGCAGTACTTC
CASSDEGLAGTGYEQYF
>TRBV30|TRBJ1-6|-
TGTGCCTGGAGCCTGAATTCACCCCTCCACTTT
CAWSLNSPLHF
>TRBV6-2/TRBV6-3|TRBJ2-7|-
TGTGCCAGCAGTTACTCCCAGGGCGAGCAGTACTTC
CASSYSQGEQYF
>TRBV4-3|TRBJ2-3|-
TGCGCCAGCAGCCGGCATATTGACAGTTCCACAGATACGCAGTGTTTT
CASSRHIDSSTDTQCF
>TRBV6-5|TRBJ1-1|-
TGTGCCAGCAGTTACTCGGGGGAGAACACTGAAGCTTTCTTT
CASSYSGENTEAFF
>TRBV7-9|TRBJ1-6|-
TGTGCCAGCAGCTTAGCATCAGATAATTCACCCCTCCACTTT
CASSLASDNSPLHF
>TRBV12-3/TRBV12-4|TRBJ1-1|-
TGTGCCAGCAGTTTCCATGGAAGGGGCGTTGGTCTTGTGAACACTGAAGCTTTCTTT
CASSFHGRGVGLVNTEAFF
>TRBV5-1|TRBJ1-2|-
TGCGCCAGCAGCTTGGAAGCAGGGTCCTATGGCTACACCTTC
CASSLEAGSYGYTF
>TRBV5-1|TRBJ2-2|-
TGCGCCAGCAGCTCCTACCCTAGTGGGACCCAGGCCGGGGAGCTGTTTTTT
CASSSYPSGTQAGELFF
>TRBV29-1|TRBJ1-1|-
TGCAGCGTTCTTGGCACTGAAGCTTTCTTT
CSVLGTEAFF
>TRBV28|TRBJ2-7|TRBD1
TGTGCCAGCAGTCAGCCGGGACAGGGGATATCTTACGAGCAGTACTTC
CASSQPGQGISYEQYF
>TRBV7-2|TRBJ1-2|-
TGTGCCAGCAGCTTAGGTCCTAGTTCCTATGGCTACACCTTC
CASSLGPSSYGYTF